This T cell receptor (beta chain) was identified in a study of blood T cell repertoires in COVID-19. Repertoires were generated with immunoSEQ multiplex PCR, while TCRdb's copy carries only in-frame clones and drops some. The table includes fewer than 200,000 clones, 65% to 85% detected once. Germline V gene data show CDR1 as SGHRS and CDR2 as YFSETQ. The ends were cut back, 3 bases at V and 0 bases at J, with 9 bases in the middle. The CDR3 extends over 15 amino acids. Categorization into cohorts depended on clinical history that participants reported. This sequence joins TRBV5-1 and TRBJ1-4, with a possible D match to TRBD1 (5 bases). Source material: PBMCs or T cells enriched from blood (not recorded which). The receptor was derived from a woman in her 30s who had been exposed to COVID-19. The CDR3 loop is CASSSGIATNEKLFF. DNA for the CDR3: TGCGCCAGCAGCTCAGGGATCGCAACTAATGAAAAACTGTTTTTT.